This T cell receptor (beta chain) was sequenced during a study of cytomegalovirus exposure and HLA in healthy donors. Remarks on this clone: Its antigen remains unidentified.

PCR primers comprised 60 Vbeta and 13 Jbeta primers. Libraries were prepared by immunoSEQ multiplex PCR; TCRdb keeps only in-frame clonotypes and omits some of them. The table lists under 200,000 clones, 65% to 80% of them singletons. Regarding the study as a whole: In an earlier analysis, most TCR beta V segments were productive about 87% or about 30% of the time. The authors enumerated 164 TCR beta chains as linked to cytomegalovirus. DRB1 had the most TCR associations and HLA-C the fewest, a later analysis found, with rates varying by HLA locus.

The receptor was derived from a woman aged 35 to 49 in good health and CMV-seropositive. Sequenced input: PBMCs.

CDR3 sequence: CASSGITDPYEQYF. The CDR3 DNA follows: TGTGCCAGCAGCGGAATAACAGACCCCTACGAGCAGTACTTC. V and J are TRBV5-8 and TRBJ2-7; unclear D gene. Germline V gene sequence: CDR1 SGHTS, CDR2 YDEGEE. The CDR3 consists of 14 residues. The ends were cut back, 4 bases at V and 2 bases at J, with 13 bases in the middle.